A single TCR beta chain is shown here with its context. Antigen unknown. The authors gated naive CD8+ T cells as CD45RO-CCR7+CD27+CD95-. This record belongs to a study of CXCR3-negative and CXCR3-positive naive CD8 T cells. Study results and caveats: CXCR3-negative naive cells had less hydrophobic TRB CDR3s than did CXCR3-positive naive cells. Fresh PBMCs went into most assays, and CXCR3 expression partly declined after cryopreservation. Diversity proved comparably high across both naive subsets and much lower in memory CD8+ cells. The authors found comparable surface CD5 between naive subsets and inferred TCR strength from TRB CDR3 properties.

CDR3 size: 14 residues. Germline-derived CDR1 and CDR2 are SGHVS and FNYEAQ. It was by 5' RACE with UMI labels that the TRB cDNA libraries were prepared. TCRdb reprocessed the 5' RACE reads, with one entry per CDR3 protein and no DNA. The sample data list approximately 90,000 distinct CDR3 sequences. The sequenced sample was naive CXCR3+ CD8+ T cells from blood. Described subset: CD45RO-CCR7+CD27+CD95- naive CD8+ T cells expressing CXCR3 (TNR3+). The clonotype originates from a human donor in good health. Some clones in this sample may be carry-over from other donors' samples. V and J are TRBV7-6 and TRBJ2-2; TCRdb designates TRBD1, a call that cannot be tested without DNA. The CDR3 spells CASSAGQNTGELFF.